This T cell receptor (beta chain) was documented in a study of cytomegalovirus exposure and HLA in healthy donors. V lost 2 bases and J lost 5; bases outside the gene matches: 7. Germline-derived CDR1 and CDR2 are SGHRS and YFSETQ. The CDR3 consists of 15 residues. It was with 60 Vbeta and 13 Jbeta primers that the PCR ran. Sequencing used immunoSEQ multiplex PCR; TCRdb keeps in-frame clones, though not all of them. Of 95,000 to 100,000 clones in the sample, under 80% were seen once. The receptor's source is a male donor in good health and CMV-seronegative. Input material: PBMCs. The rearrangement uses TRBV5-1 and TRBJ1-1, with 9 bases lining up with TRBD1. CDR3 sequence reads: CASSLRTGELTEAFF. The DNA of the CDR3 is TGCGCCAGCAGCTTACGGACAGGGGAGTTAACTGAAGCTTTCTTT.